The T cell receptor beta chain described here comes from a study of CD8 T cells in Susac syndrome (dated by TCRdb to between 2019 and 2020). Describing the broader study: Whether CD8+ T cell activation and differentiation in Susac syndrome was antigen driven was tested using repertoire sequencing. Study-wide findings and limitations: The number of individuals in the TCR sequencing and HLA analysis was acknowledged as relatively small.

Peripheral blood CD8+ and CD4+ T cells from healthy donors, Susac syndrome patients and multiple sclerosis patients were profiled using high-throughput TCR beta sequencing. The multiple sclerosis controls were treatment-naive patients who had stable or active relapsing-remitting disease and met the revised McDonald criteria. Bulk CD8+ and CD4+ T cells were purified magnetically by negative isolation, whereas CD8+ TEMRA cells were enriched by FACS. Blood was drawn into EDTA tubes, processed within 24 hours, and PBMCs were isolated by density gradient centrifugation. PBMCs intended for TCR sequencing were cryopreserved in liquid nitrogen and were subsequently thawed in a 37 degrees C water bath. A purity of at least 90% was achieved for sorted or isolated CD4+, CD8+ and CD8+ TEMRA cells. RNA was extracted with the RNeasy kit and roughly 0.5 to 1 ug was reverse transcribed using random hexamers. The immunoSEQ multiplex PCR assay, covering 54 Vbeta and 13 Jbeta segments, was used to amplify TCR beta CDR3 regions. PCR amplification bias was corrected using a synthetic template baseline for primer optimization and computational correction. From the authors' description of their analysis: Only productive sequences were kept, with reads annotated to V, D and J genes according to IMGT and analyzed in immunoSEQ Analyzer. To calculate clonality, Shannon entropy was normalized by log2 of the number of productive unique sequences and then subtracted from one. For each patient and control, public and private clones were evaluated among the 100 most prevalent clones. Clones were defined as Susac-specific if absent from the healthy and MS cohorts, from 900 to 1,200 published viral clones and from other ImmuneACCESS disease sequences. TCRdb's own reprocessing of the public reads used fastp at Q25 and MiXCR and kept productive beta chains. Every CDR3 protein is listed once, alongside the most common genes and DNA of its rows. None of the V and J calls come from the authors' own analysis; TCRdb made them. This sample comprises roughly 130,000 distinct CDR3 sequences, roughly 94% of them detected only once. The top ten constitute about 0.13% of the sample.

The CDR3 runs 14 amino acids, cysteine and phenylalanine included. Left in the record is the CDR3 DNA by itself, 42 bases read in frame from the first base. In the germline V gene, CDR1 corresponds to LGHNA and CDR2 to YSLEER. Trimming at the junction amounts to 2 bases on V and 3 bases on J, and the germline ends lie 10 bases apart. Details on this clonotype: The clone's antigen remains unknown. Base quality data are lacking; no much larger clone is found one base away.

This chain joins TRBV4-3 to TRBJ1-1; the D gene cannot be named for sure. The specimen sequenced was CD4+ T cells from PBMCs. The sequence was collected from a human donor with multiple sclerosis. At the DNA level, the sequence is TGCGCCAGCAGCCAAAATTTGGCCGACACTGAAGCTTTCTTT. It codes for CASSQNLADTEAFF.